Following are 12 T cell receptor beta chains from one sample sequenced in a study of CD8 T cells in ankylosing spondylitis. Antigens of these TCRs are unknown. Points from the study as a whole: A TCR beta motif of 7 to 9 highly homologous variants seemed to mark ankylosing spondylitis blood.

TCRdb re-derived calls from the 5' RACE reads in MiXCR, one entry per CDR3 protein. The sample carries just under 550,000 distinct CDR3 sequences, roughly an eighth recorded once. The sample comprised blood, either unsorted or a sorted T cell fraction (not recorded which). These receptor sequences come from a male donor with ankylosing spondylitis.

The chain employs TRBV5-1 and TRBJ1-1; D might be TRBD1 (6 bases). CDR3 size: 16 residues. Germline values: CDR1 SGHRS, CDR2 YFSETQ. Trimming took 0 bases from V and 1 from J, leaving 13 bases between them. The CDR3 DNA is TGCGCCAGCAGCTTGGAGTTGGGGGCCTCGAACACTGAAGCTTTCTTT. Its protein product is CASSLELGASNTEAFF.

This sequence joins TRBV5-5 and TRBJ2-1; weak D call: TRBD1 (6 bases). The germline V gene encodes CDR1 SGHKS and CDR2 YYEKEE (reference sequence). The CDR3 consists of 14 residues. V was trimmed by 4 bases and J by 5 bases, leaving 13 bases between them. CDR3 in amino acids: CASSRPGQHNEQFF. CDR3 bases: TGTGCCAGCAGCCGACCGGGACAACACAATGAGCAGTTCTTC.

This clonotype has just a few counts. The genes are TRBV7-9 and TRBJ2-2; D possibly corresponds to TRBD2 (6 bases). The CDR3 runs to 15 residues. V lost 5 bases and J lost 6, with 16 bases in between. In germline, CDR1 is SEHNR, CDR2 FQNEAQ (reference sequence). This chain's CDR3 is CASSRGTNWAGELFF. CDR3 coding DNA: TGTGCCAGCAGCCGCGGGACCAACTGGGCCGGGGAGCTGTTTTTT.

In this sample, this clonotype turned up many times. The chain joins TRBV12-3 or TRBV12-4 to TRBJ1-4, with D maybe TRBD1 (5 bases). This CDR3 comprises 17 residues. The V and J ends lost 3 bases and 0 bases respectively, with 14 bases between them. The DNA of the CDR3 is TGTGCCAGCAGTTTTACCTTGAAGACAGCAACTAATGAAAAACTGTTTTTT. It codes for CASSFTLKTATNEKLFF.

The rearrangement uses TRBV19 and TRBJ2-1; perhaps TRBD1 as D (6 bases). Germline loops: CDR1 LNHDA, CDR2 SQIVND (reference sequence). This CDR3 is built from 15 residues. V was trimmed by 8 bases and J by 1 base, leaving 15 bases between them. Here the CDR3 reads CASHQGWGSYNEQFF. CDR3 DNA sequence: TGTGCCAGTCACCAGGGGTGGGGTTCCTACAATGAGCAGTTCTTC.

The rearrangement links TRBV11-2 to TRBJ2-3; D is perhaps TRBD2 (6 bases). Trimming cost V 4 bases and J 6 bases, with 20 bases left between them. Germline-derived CDR1 and CDR2 are SGHAT and FQNNGV. The CDR3 covers 16 residues. The CDR3 reads CASSSVNGRGGDTQYF. The CDR3 DNA follows: TGTGCCAGCAGCTCAGTAAACGGCCGAGGAGGGGATACGCAGTATTTT.

The V and J genes are TRBV27 and TRBJ2-2; possibly TRBD2 for D (5 bases). Trimming cost V 6 bases and J 7 bases, with 18 bases left between them. Looked up from germline, CDR1 is MNHEY and CDR2 is SMNVEV (reference sequence). This CDR3 has 15 amino acids. CDR3 protein: CASSLRGPQVGELFF. The DNA of the CDR3 is TGTGCCAGCAGCCTTCGAGGGCCCCAGGTCGGGGAGCTGTTTTTT.

The DNA for the CDR3 is TGTGCCAGCAGCTTGGTTTGGGAGTCTGGAGAGACCCAGTACTTC. This encodes CASSLVWESGETQYF. V is TRBV5-7 and J is TRBJ2-5, with D maybe TRBD2 (5 bases). TRBV5-7 is placed among ORFs of uncertain function. The CDR3 contains 15 residues. The ends were cut back, 0 bases at V and 4 bases at J, with 13 bases in the middle.

This clonotype was counted only a few times. This rearrangement joins TRBV7-9 to TRBJ2-1; no clear D. The CDR3 consists of 11 residues. The V and J ends lost 5 bases and 9 bases respectively, with 8 bases between them. Looked up from germline, CDR1 is SEHNR and CDR2 is FQNEAQ (reference sequence). The DNA for the CDR3 is TGTGCCAGCAGCCTATTCAGTGAGCAGTTCTTC. This sequence encodes CASSLFSEQFF.

The chain combines TRBV9 with TRBJ2-1; 14 bases are shared with TRBD2. The germline gives CDR1 SGDLS, CDR2 YYNGEE. J lost 10 bases, V lost 3 bases, and 12 bases had no gene match. CDR3 length: 17 amino acids. The CDR3 DNA is TGTGCCAGCAGCGGTCAGGCGGGACTAGCGGGAGAGGGGGAGCAGTTCTTC. Translation: CASSGQAGLAGEGEQFF.

This clonotype has more than one count but fewer than ten. This chain uses TRBV12-3 or TRBV12-4 with TRBJ2-1; the match to TRBD2 covers 7 bases. The V and J ends lost 6 bases and 7 bases, in that order; junction bases with no gene match: 3. The CDR3 length is 12 residues. Here the CDR3 DNA reads TGTGCCAGCAGAACTAGCGATAATGAGCAGTTCTTC. Its translation: CASRTSDNEQFF.

CDR3 region: CASNPSWGAQPQHF. The DNA for the CDR3 is TGTGCCAGCAATCCTTCTTGGGGCGCTCAGCCCCAGCATTTT. The chain employs TRBV6-1 and TRBJ1-5, with a tentative D call TRBD1 (5 bases). Between the trimmed V and J ends, which lost 7 bases and 6 bases, there was a span of 16 bases. CDR3 length: 14 residues. Germline assignment: CDR1 MNHNS and CDR2 SASEGT.